These 12 T cell receptor beta chains were sequenced from one sample in a study of blood T cell repertoires in COVID-19. Assay used: immunoSEQ multiplex PCR; TCRdb lists only in-frame clones, some missing. This sample has around 55,000 clones, with 85% found just once. The source material was peripheral blood. The receptors were gathered from a human donor in a cohort sampled during active COVID-19.

The V gene is TRBV5-1, the J gene TRBJ2-3, with 7 positions matching TRBD1. Per germline, CDR1 SGHRS and CDR2 YFSETQ. V lost 2 bases and J lost 9; bases outside the gene matches: 9. There are 14 residues in the CDR3. Written as DNA, the CDR3 is TGCGCCAGCAGCTTACAGGGGCCCCTAGTAACGCAGTATTTT. Amino acid sequence: CASSLQGPLVTQYF.

V gene TRBV7-8 combines with J gene TRBJ2-3; 9 bases line up with TRBD1. The germline gives CDR1 SGHVS, CDR2 FQNEAQ. This CDR3 contains 17 residues. V shed 1 base and J 5 bases; nucleotides not matched to a gene: 10. The CDR3 DNA sequence: TGTGCCAGCAGCTTAGACGCCGGGACAGGGATTCTAGATACGCAGTATTTT. This gives the protein CASSLDAGTGILDTQYF. The full variable domain, its missing parts supplied by reference TRBV7-8 and TRBJ2-3, is GAGVSQSPRYKVAKRGQDVALRCDPISGHVSLFWYQQALGQGPEFLTYFQNEAQLDKSGLPSDRFFAERPEGSVSTLKIQRTQQEDSAVYLCASSLDAGTGILDTQYFGPGTRLTVL.

The sample holds a few counts of this clone. This chain uses TRBV7-2 with TRBJ2-1, with 12 bases lining up with TRBD2. With V trimmed by 5 bases and J by 4 bases, 3 bases remained unmatched. The CDR3 length is 15 residues. Germline CDR1 is SGHTA and CDR2 is FQGNSA. CDR3: CASSRTSGIYNEQFF. Here the CDR3 DNA reads TGTGCCAGCAGCCGGACTAGCGGGATTTACAATGAGCAGTTCTTC.

The chain recombines TRBV7-3 with TRBJ1-6; 10 positions match TRBD1. With 5 bases clipped from V and 9 bases from J, the junction kept 10 bases outside the gene matches. Germline values: CDR1 SGHTA, CDR2 FQGTGA. This CDR3 spans 16 amino acids. The CDR3 sequence: CASSQRAGTGVSPLHF. In DNA form, the CDR3 reads TGTGCCAGCAGCCAAAGAGCCGGGACAGGGGTTTCACCCCTCCACTTT.

V and J are TRBV7-9 and TRBJ1-6, with 7 bases matching TRBD1. V shed 5 bases, J shed 7 bases, and the junction held 5 bases outside the gene matches. From germline, CDR1 is SEHNR and CDR2 FQNEAQ (reference sequence). The CDR3 is 14 residues long. This CDR3 is CASSPGTANSPLHF. The DNA of the CDR3 is TGTGCCAGCAGCCCCGGGACAGCAAATTCACCCCTCCACTTT.

V gene TRBV27 combines with J gene TRBJ2-1, with D maybe TRBD2 (5 bases). The germline gives CDR1 MNHEY, CDR2 SMNVEV (reference sequence). The V gene lost 4 bases and the J gene lost 2 bases, with 12 bases spanning the gap. The CDR3 runs to 15 residues. The CDR3 nucleotides are TGTGCCAGCAGTTCGCGAGGGCCTCCCTACAATGAGCAGTTCTTC. Its protein product is CASSSRGPPYNEQFF.

The chain uses TRBV5-4 and TRBJ1-1, with D perhaps TRBD1 (6 bases). The CDR3 totals 15 residues. Germline assignment: CDR1 SGHNT and CDR2 YYREEE (reference sequence). Trimming took 9 bases from V and 0 from J, leaving 18 bases between them. CDR3 residues: CATRPGAGMNTEAFF. CDR3 DNA sequence: TGTGCCACGAGGCCAGGGGCCGGAATGAACACTGAAGCTTTCTTT. The full variable domain, rest sourced from reference TRBV5-4 and TRBJ1-1, is ETGVTQSPTHLIKTRGQQVTLRCSSQSGHNTVSWYQQALGQGPQFIFQYYREEENGRGNFPPRFSGLQFPNYSSELNVNALELDDSALYLCATRPGAGMNTEAFFGQGTRLTVV.

J is TRBJ2-2 and V is TRBV10-3; D gene ambiguous. Per the germline V gene, CDR1 is ENHRY and CDR2 is SYGVKD. The CDR3 loop spans 14 amino acids. The V and J ends lost 0 bases and 7 bases respectively, with 9 bases between them. Here the CDR3 DNA reads TGTGCCATCAGTGAGTCGGGCAGAGACGGGGAGCTGTTTTTT. Translated, it gives CAISESGRDGELFF.

The chain employs TRBV9 and TRBJ2-2; D not resolved. Trimming left V 1 base short and J 2 bases short, with 15 bases between. The CDR3 sequence is 17 residues long. CDR1 is SGDLS, CDR2 YYNGEE, per germline. The CDR3 DNA follows: TGTGCCAGCAGCGTACGGGTCGATAACCAAAACACCGGGGAGCTGTTTTTT. Translated: CASSVRVDNQNTGELFF.

This clone was detected only once. The rearrangement joins TRBV19 to TRBJ1-1; 8 bases are shared with TRBD1. V trimming: 7 bases; J trimming: 2 bases; junction bases outside the gene matches: 6. CDR3 length: 14 residues. Germline V gene sequence: CDR1 LNHDA, CDR2 SQIVND (reference sequence). CDR3 residues: CASTHGQGNTEAFF. The CDR3 coding sequence is TGTGCCAGTACCCACGGACAGGGAAACACTGAAGCTTTCTTT. The full variable domain, in which reference TRBV19 and TRBJ1-1 provide the parts outside the CDR3, is DGGITQSPKYLFRKEGQNVTLSCEQNLNHDAMYWYRQDPGQGLRLIYYSQIVNDFQKGDIAEGYSVSREKKESFPLTVTSAQKNPTAFYLCASTHGQGNTEAFFGQGTRLTVV.

This clone was seen just once. The chain uses TRBV27 and TRBJ2-1; 8 bases fit TRBD1. CDR3 length: 15 residues. V lost 5 bases and J lost 8; bases outside the gene matches: 11. CDR1 is MNHEY and CDR2 is SMNVEV in the germline V gene (reference sequence). The CDR3: CASSQFGQGIYEQFF. The CDR3 DNA reads as TGTGCCAGCAGTCAATTCGGACAGGGTATCTATGAGCAGTTCTTC.

The rearrangement uses TRBV7-3 and TRBJ1-6, with D possibly matching TRBD1 (6 bases). V lost 4 bases, J lost 8 bases, and 12 bases lay in between. This CDR3 is built from 14 residues. The germline CDR1 and CDR2 sequences are SGHTA and FQGTGA. CDR3 amino acids: CASSSYRDDSPLHF. CDR3 coding DNA: TGTGCCAGCAGCTCCTACAGGGATGATTCACCCCTCCACTTT. The full variable domain, its missing parts supplied by reference TRBV7-3 and TRBJ1-6, is GAGVSQTPSNKVTEKGKYVELRCDPISGHTALYWYRQSLGQGPEFLIYFQGTGAADDSGLPNDRFFAVRPEGSVSTLKIQRTERGDSAVYLCASSSYRDDSPLHFGNGTRLTVT.